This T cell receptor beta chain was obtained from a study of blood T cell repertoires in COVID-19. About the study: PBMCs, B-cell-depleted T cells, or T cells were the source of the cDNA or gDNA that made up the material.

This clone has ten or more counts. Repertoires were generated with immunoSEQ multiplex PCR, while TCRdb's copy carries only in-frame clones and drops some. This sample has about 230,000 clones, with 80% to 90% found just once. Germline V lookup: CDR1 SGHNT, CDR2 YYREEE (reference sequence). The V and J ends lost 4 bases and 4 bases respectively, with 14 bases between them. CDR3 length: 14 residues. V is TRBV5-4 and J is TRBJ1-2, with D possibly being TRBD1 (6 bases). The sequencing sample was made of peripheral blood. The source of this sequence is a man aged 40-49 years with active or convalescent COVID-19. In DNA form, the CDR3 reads TGTGCCAGCAGCGAACGGACAGCCTTCTATGGCTACACCTTC. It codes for CASSERTAFYGYTF.